A single sample is the source of the 4 T cell receptor beta chains below, sequenced in a study of blood T cells in healthy people across ages. PCR was performed a second time for about 7 to 12 cycles using a sample-barcoded 5' primer and a J-beta primer mix. TCRdb ran MiXCR on the 5' RACE reads and lists one entry per CDR3 protein. The table shows roughly 800,000 distinct CDR3 sequences, with 25% occurring only once. These data also featured in a second study, about T cells of mothers and their children.

The sample was blood. These TCRs come from a boy younger than 18 in good health.

This chain links TRBV27 with TRBJ2-1; TRBD1 matches at 9 bases. Trimming at V came to 3 bases and at J to 6 bases, leaving 6 bases not matched to a gene. This CDR3 has 15 amino acids. Germline CDR1 and CDR2: MNHEY and SMNVEV (reference sequence). CDR3 region: CASSFVGDRVNEQFF. In nucleotides, the CDR3 is TGTGCCAGCAGTTTCGTTGGGGACAGGGTCAATGAGCAGTTCTTC.

The chain joins TRBV12-3 or TRBV12-4 to TRBJ2-5; TRBD1 is a possible D gene (5 bases). This CDR3 region has 14 residues. Trimming shortened V by 0 bases and J by 3 bases, and 8 bases separated the two germline ends. CDR3 loop: CASSLASGKETQYF. CDR3 nucleotides: TGTGCCAGCAGTTTAGCCTCAGGGAAAGAGACCCAGTACTTC.

This clonotype has more than one count but fewer than ten. The chain recombines TRBV20-1 with TRBJ2-3; the D call may be TRBD1 or TRBD2 (6 bases each). The CDR3 consists of 15 residues. The ends were cut back, 4 bases at V and 1 base at J, with 15 bases in the middle. From germline, CDR1 is DFQATT and CDR2 SNEGSKA (reference sequence). The CDR3 loop reads CSATLTGARTDTQYF. CDR3 DNA: TGCAGTGCTACCCTAACGGGGGCGCGCACAGATACGCAGTATTTT.

The V and J genes are TRBV12-5 and TRBJ1-3; 9 bases line up with TRBD1. V lost 2 bases to trimming and J lost 0 bases; unmatched junction nucleotides: 5. The V gene's germline CDR1 is LGHNT and CDR2 FRNRAP. The CDR3 totals 17 residues. The CDR3 DNA sequence: TGTGCTAGTGGTTTGTTAGGACAGGGGCGCTCTGGAAACACCATATATTTT. Encoded protein: CASGLLGQGRSGNTIYF.